This entry lists 28 T cell receptor beta chains sequenced from one sample in a study of beta chain features in type 1 diabetes listed by TCRdb under 2018. The library was made by the immunoSEQ multiplex PCR assay. The High Capacity cDNA Reverse Transcription Kit was used to reverse transcribe all of the isolated RNA, meaning that expressed TCRB transcripts were what got sequenced. Here the immuneACCESS table is served through TCRdb, limited to in-frame sequences with V and J called. Missing clones are a known gap in these copies; in checked studies unresolved V genes cover under half, and the rest lacks a known reason. The sample profile shows under 150,000 clones; roughly 50% of them were found once. Over 0.4% of the sample is in the top ten clones. The sample was Tregs from blood. The cell subset or site label on this specimen signifies: regulatory CD4+ T cells. The receptors shown here come from a man aged 18 to 29 in good health.

This clone was seen a few times. This chain connects TRBV6-6 to TRBJ2-2, with 8 bases lining up with TRBD1. V was pared by 6 bases and J by 5 bases, with 11 bases of the junction left unmatched. The CDR3 sequence is 16 residues long. From germline, CDR1 is MNHNY and CDR2 SVGAGI (reference sequence). CDR3 loop: CASSSRGRLGTGELFF. CDR3 nucleotide sequence: TGTGCCAGCAGCTCCAGGGGGCGATTGGGGACCGGGGAGCTGTTTTTT.

The chain couples TRBV6-6 to TRBJ2-5, with a possible D match to TRBD2 (5 bases). Trimming stripped 0 bases from V and 2 bases from J, with 13 bases between. CDR1 MNHNY and CDR2 SVGAGI come from the germline V gene (reference sequence). The CDR3 consists of 16 residues. CDR3 sequence reads: CASSYSSVGVQETQYF. The DNA of the CDR3 is TGTGCCAGCAGTTACTCGTCGGTGGGAGTTCAAGAGACCCAGTACTTC.

CDR3 amino acids: CASSLEMAGYYNEQFF. The CDR3 DNA reads TGTGCCAGCAGTTTAGAGATGGCGGGATACTACAATGAGCAGTTCTTC. The chain has TRBV28 and TRBJ2-1, with D possibly matching TRBD2 (6 bases). Germline values: CDR1 MDHEN, CDR2 SYDVKM. The ends were cut back, 2 bases at V and 3 bases at J, with 14 bases in the middle. The CDR3 has 16 amino acids.

The rearrangement links TRBV6-6 to TRBJ2-1; the D is unclear. Deletions cut 8 bases from V and 0 bases from J, with 8 bases between. From germline, CDR1 is MNHNY and CDR2 SVGAGI (reference sequence). The CDR3 extends over 13 amino acids. This CDR3 reads CASRQDSYNEQFF. DNA of the CDR3: TGTGCCAGCCGGCAGGACTCCTACAATGAGCAGTTCTTC.

This chain links TRBV28 with TRBJ2-1, with TRBD2 identical over 7 bases. The germline gives CDR1 MDHEN, CDR2 SYDVKM. Trimming removed 5 bases from V and 1 base from J; junction bases left unmatched: 5. The CDR3 sequence is 15 residues long. CDR3 sequence reads: CASSGAGWSYNEQFF. DNA for the CDR3: TGTGCCAGCAGTGGAGCGGGATGGTCCTACAATGAGCAGTTCTTC.

Only a few counts were recorded for this clone. The rearrangement links TRBV28 to TRBJ2-1; 8 nucleotides match TRBD1. V lost 7 bases and J lost 5; bases outside the gene matches: 13. The CDR3 consists of 16 residues. Germline V gene lookup returns CDR1 MDHEN and CDR2 SYDVKM. The CDR3: CASITTEGQEDNEQFF. CDR3 in DNA: TGTGCCAGCATCACGACAGAGGGACAGGAAGACAATGAGCAGTTCTTC.

A remark on this clone: Other DNA sequences within the sample encode an identical CDR3. The CDR3 spells CSATGGYGYTF. The CDR3, as DNA: TGCAGTGCTACAGGGGGCTATGGCTACACCTTC. This chain uses TRBV20-1 with TRBJ1-2, with 7 bases aligning to TRBD1. The germline gives CDR1 DFQATT, CDR2 SNEGSKA (reference sequence). This CDR3 comprises 11 residues. The J segment lost 4 bases and the V segment lost 4 bases, leaving 0 bases of the junction unmatched.

V usage is TRBV28 and J usage is TRBJ1-3; a weak D match, TRBD1 (6 bases). Germline V gives CDR1 MDHEN, CDR2 SYDVKM. The CDR3 length is 15 residues. V lost 1 base and J 4 bases, leaving 11 bases between the germline ends. CDR3 coding DNA: TGTGCCAGCAGTTTATTGCCGGGGACAGGAAACACCATATATTTT. Its protein product is CASSLLPGTGNTIYF.

This clone was seen only once. The chain couples TRBV7-2 to TRBJ2-7, with 10 bases lining up with TRBD1. V lost 5 bases, J lost 6 bases, and 7 bases stayed unmatched. Germline loops: CDR1 SGHTA, CDR2 FQGNSA. There are 14 residues in the CDR3. The CDR3 loop reads CASSPGQGFREQYF. DNA for the CDR3: TGTGCCAGCAGCCCGGGACAGGGGTTCCGCGAGCAGTACTTC.

The rearrangement uses TRBV29-1 and TRBJ2-2; 12 bases agree with TRBD1. The CDR3 totals 13 residues. J lost 5 bases, V lost 7 bases, and 2 bases had no gene match. In germline, CDR1 is SQVTM, CDR2 ANQGSEA. The CDR3: CSAGQGATGELFF. The CDR3 coding sequence is TGCAGCGCGGGACAGGGGGCAACCGGGGAGCTGTTTTTT.

This chain connects TRBV28 to TRBJ1-2; TRBD1 is a possible D gene (6 bases). The CDR3 extends over 14 amino acids. The germline V and J ends were trimmed by 2 bases and 8 bases, with 15 bases remaining between them. The germline V gene has CDR1 MDHEN and CDR2 SYDVKM. CDR3 sequence (DNA): TGTGCCAGCAGTTTACGACAGGCGGTACGGGGCTACACCTTC. Its translation is CASSLRQAVRGYTF.

The J gene is TRBJ2-3, the V gene TRBV5-1; TRBD2 is a possible D gene (5 bases). The length of the CDR3 is 16 residues. Germline loops: CDR1 SGHRS, CDR2 YFSETQ. Trimming cost V 6 bases and J 3 bases, with 20 bases left between them. This CDR3 is CASKNAEWLATDTQYF. CDR3 bases: TGCGCCAGCAAAAACGCGGAGTGGCTAGCAACAGATACGCAGTATTTT.

This clone was found a few times. The chain couples TRBV7-2 to TRBJ1-2; 9 nucleotides agree with TRBD1. Germline CDR1 SGHTA, CDR2 FQGNSA. The CDR3 is made up of 14 amino acids. Trimming cost V 3 bases and J 8 bases; bases outside gene matches: 7. The CDR3 protein is CASSFTGTGYGYTF. CDR3 in DNA: TGTGCCAGCAGCTTTACCGGGACAGGGTACGGCTACACCTTC.

This clone was observed a few times. The rearrangement links TRBV18 to TRBJ2-1, with TRBD2 matching over 9 bases. Unmatched junction bases numbered 13, after V lost 6 bases and J lost 4 bases. CDR1 KGHSH and CDR2 LQKENI come from the germline V gene. This CDR3 has 17 amino acids. The CDR3 DNA is TGTGCCAGCTCCGAATTTAGGTCTAGCGGGGATTACAATGAGCAGTTCTTC. It codes for CASSEFRSSGDYNEQFF.

V is TRBV5-1 and J is TRBJ2-1; 7 bases are a match to TRBD1. There are 15 residues in the CDR3. After removal of 5 bases from V and 9 bases from J, the junction contained 14 bases not matched to a gene. The V gene's germline CDR1 is SGHRS and CDR2 YFSETQ. The CDR3 region has the DNA TGCGCCAGCAGTTGGGGCGACAGGGACGTTGGTGAGCAGTTCTTC. This encodes CASSWGDRDVGEQFF.

This clone was observed a few times. The chain employs TRBV9 and TRBJ2-7; D is uncertain. Germline values: CDR1 SGDLS, CDR2 YYNGEE. Trimming removed 0 bases from V and 2 bases from J, with 9 bases in between. This CDR3 contains 14 residues. The CDR3 region has the DNA TGTGCCAGCAGCGTAGCGGCAGGAACCTACGAGCAGTACTTC. Translation gives CASSVAAGTYEQYF.

This clone was seen once. The rearrangement joins TRBV7-2 to TRBJ2-7; D ambiguous. This CDR3 contains 14 residues. CDR1 and CDR2 (germline): SGHTA, FQGNSA. The V gene lost 5 bases and the J gene lost 2 bases, with 13 bases spanning the gap. This CDR3 is CASSPLTQAYEQYF. The CDR3 region has the DNA TGTGCCAGCAGCCCCCTGACGCAGGCCTACGAGCAGTACTTC.

This chain uses TRBV7-8 with TRBJ2-5; tentative D call: TRBD2 (6 bases). The CDR3 contains 16 residues. Trimming stripped 5 bases from V and 3 bases from J, with 19 bases between. The germline V gene encodes CDR1 SGHVS and CDR2 FQNEAQ. CDR3 residues: CASSEAYAGRKETQYF. CDR3 sequence (DNA): TGTGCCAGCAGCGAGGCGTACGCGGGACGTAAAGAGACCCAGTACTTC.

A few counts support this clone. The genes are TRBV21-1 and TRBJ1-5. TRBV21-1 counts as a pseudogene. This CDR3 region has 15 residues. CDR3: CASSTGRGKNQPQHF. The DNA for the CDR3 is TGTGCCAGCAGTACCGGGCGAGGGAAAAATCAGCCCCAGCATTTT.

This clone was seen only a few times. This chain joins TRBV7-2 and TRBJ2-1; TRBD1 matches 9 bases. CDR3 length equals 17 residues. CDR1 and CDR2 from the germline V gene are SGHTA and FQGNSA. V dropped 2 bases and J dropped 3; count of bases not matched to a gene: 8. The CDR3 coding sequence is TGTGCCAGCAGCTTAAGAACCGGGACAGGGTACTACAATGAGCAGTTCTTC. This translates into CASSLRTGTGYYNEQFF.

The chain links TRBV29-1 to TRBJ2-1, with TRBD1 as a possible D gene (6 bases). The CDR3 contains 15 residues. Germline CDR1 is SQVTM and CDR2 is ANQGSEA. The V end was cut by 6 bases, the J end by 9 bases, with 24 bases between. The CDR3 region is CSVRVGDTRWGEQFF. The CDR3 DNA follows: TGCAGCGTCCGAGTGGGGGACACCAGATGGGGTGAGCAGTTCTTC.

The sample holds one count of this clone. V usage is TRBV28 and J usage is TRBJ1-2; no clear D gene. V shed 4 bases and J shed 2 bases, with 11 bases lying between them. The CDR3 is 14 amino acids. Germline V gene data show CDR1 as MDHEN and CDR2 as SYDVKM. CDR3 sequence reads: CASSSTGENYGYTF. DNA of the CDR3: TGTGCCAGCAGTTCCACCGGGGAGAACTATGGCTACACCTTC.

A single count supports this clone. The chain combines TRBV14 with TRBJ1-2; D is uncertain. Germline V gives CDR1 SGHDN, CDR2 FVKESK. This CDR3 has 13 residues. Trimming removed 2 bases from V and 5 bases from J, with 9 bases in between. The CDR3 reads CASSQFQAYGYTF. CDR3 sequence (DNA): TGTGCCAGCAGCCAATTCCAGGCGTATGGCTACACCTTC.

This clone has just a few counts. V and J are TRBV6-5 and TRBJ2-1; TRBD2 agrees at 13 bases. CDR3 length: 16 residues. Germline values: CDR1 MNHEY, CDR2 SVGAGI. The ends lost 4 bases at V and 2 bases at J; junction bases unmatched: 2. The CDR3 DNA sequence: TGTGCCAGCAGTTTGACTAGCGGGGGGACCTACAATGAGCAGTTCTTC. Its protein is CASSLTSGGTYNEQFF.

This clone was counted a few times. The rearrangement links TRBV4-3 to TRBJ1-6; D is possibly TRBD1 (6 bases). Germline V lookup: CDR1 LGHNA, CDR2 YSLEER. V was clipped by 0 bases and J by 14 bases, with 17 bases between them. The CDR3 is 15 residues long. The CDR3 bases are TGCGCCAGCAGCCAAGATCGACAGGCTGCAGCGTCCCTCCACTTT. Translating it yields CASSQDRQAAASLHF.

The chain joins TRBV28 to TRBJ2-5; D is ambiguous. Germline CDR1 reads MDHEN; CDR2 reads SYDVKM. The CDR3 loop spans 11 amino acids. V was shortened by 4 bases and J by 7 bases, with 7 bases between the two germline ends. CDR3 bases: TGTGCCAGCAGTTCCCGGTGGACCCAGTACTTC. This translates into CASSSRWTQYF.

This clone has just a few counts. The genes are TRBV19 and TRBJ2-2; a weak D match, TRBD1 (5 bases). Trimming took 3 bases from V and 7 from J, leaving 15 bases between them. Germline CDR1 LNHDA, CDR2 SQIVND (reference sequence). The CDR3 is 15 amino acids. In nucleotides, the CDR3 is TGTGCCAGTAGTATTAAATCAGGGTGGAGCGGGGAGCTGTTTTTT. The encoded protein is CASSIKSGWSGELFF.

The genes are TRBV11-3 and TRBJ2-1, with TRBD2 matching over 7 bases. The V and J ends lost 1 base and 4 bases, in that order; junction bases with no gene match: 7. This CDR3 spans 16 amino acids. In germline, CDR1 is SGHNT, CDR2 YENEEA. Here the CDR3 DNA reads TGTGCCAGCAGCTTAGGTTGGGCTAGCGGTTACAATGAGCAGTTCTTC. Encoded protein: CASSLGWASGYNEQFF.